This T cell receptor beta chain emerged from a study of blood T cell repertoires in COVID-19. Looking at the study overall: The study drew acute and convalescent COVID-19 samples from the United States, Italy and Spain. T cells, B-cell-depleted T cells, or PBMCs provided the cDNA or gDNA that served as material.

This clone was seen once. Per the authors' pipeline: It was from reference gene primer amplification that nucleated cell counts were estimated. Here immunoSEQ multiplex PCR was the method, and the copy in TCRdb shows in-frame clones only, minus some. The D gene and trimming were derived from the DNA, and the V and J assignments and clone size from that table. The data hold fewer than 200,000 clones, with around nine tenths observed a single time. Seattle patient enrollment occurred during active infection, with longitudinal follow-up thereafter. The receptor was derived from a woman in her 70s with COVID-19, enrolled during active disease. Sequencing input: peripheral blood.

The CDR3 sequence: CASSSGGAEDEKLFF. DNA for the CDR3: TGTGCCAGCAGCTCGGGGGGGGCGGAGGATGAAAAACTGTTTTTT. This chain uses TRBV6-5 with TRBJ1-4; maybe TRBD1 (6 bases). Trimming pared 6 bases from V and 6 bases from J, leaving 17 bases between. The CDR3 has 15 amino acids. Germline V gives CDR1 MNHEY, CDR2 SVGAGI.